This T cell receptor beta chain was identified in a study of blood T cell repertoires in COVID-19. Study as a whole: COVID-19 samples, acute and convalescent, were from the United States, Italy and Spain. PBMCs, B-cell-depleted T cells, or T cells were the source of the cDNA or gDNA that made up the material.

Original handling: How many nucleated cells were present was estimated from reference gene primer amplification. Produced via immunoSEQ multiplex PCR; TCRdb's table is partial and in-frame only. V, J and clone size are taken as reported in that table, and D and trimming were inferred from the DNA itself. Among 65,000 to 100,000 clones listed, approximately 80% were seen once. CDR1 is LGHNT, CDR2 FRNRAP, per germline. The V and J ends lost 0 bases and 2 bases respectively, with 14 bases between them. The CDR3 has 17 amino acids. The V gene is TRBV12-5, the J gene TRBJ2-1; D may be TRBD2 (6 bases). The specimen sequenced was peripheral blood. The clonotype originates from a human donor in a cohort sampled during active COVID-19. The CDR3 loop is CASGLVISGYTYNEQFF. Written as DNA, the CDR3 is TGTGCTAGTGGTTTGGTTATTAGCGGATATACCTACAATGAGCAGTTCTTC.